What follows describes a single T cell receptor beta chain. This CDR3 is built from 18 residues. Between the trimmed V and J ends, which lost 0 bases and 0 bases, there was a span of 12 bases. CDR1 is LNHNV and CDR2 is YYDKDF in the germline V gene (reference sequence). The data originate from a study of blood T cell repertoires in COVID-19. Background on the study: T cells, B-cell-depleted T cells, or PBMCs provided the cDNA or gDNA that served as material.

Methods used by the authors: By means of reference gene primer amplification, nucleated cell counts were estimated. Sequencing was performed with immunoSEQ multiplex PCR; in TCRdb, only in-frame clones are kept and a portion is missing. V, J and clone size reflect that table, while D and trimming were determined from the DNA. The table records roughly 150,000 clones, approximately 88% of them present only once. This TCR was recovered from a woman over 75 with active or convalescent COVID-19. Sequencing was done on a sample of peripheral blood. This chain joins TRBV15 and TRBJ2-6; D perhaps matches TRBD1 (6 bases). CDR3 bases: TGTGCCACCAGCAGAGACCCGGGACAAGCCTCTGGGGCCAACGTCCTGACTTTC. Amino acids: CATSRDPGQASGANVLTF.